This TCR beta chain emerged from a study of cytomegalovirus exposure and HLA in healthy donors. With regard to this clone: What it binds is unknown.

Measured with immunoSEQ multiplex PCR; TCRdb has only the in-frame clones, and not every one. This sample has more than 250,000 clones, with about nine tenths found just once. Study results and caveats: Researchers reported that a few CMV-associated chains were confirmed in vitro as CMV antigen-specific. A list of 150 or so TCR beta chains associated with cytomegalovirus was given.

This clonotype originated in a woman between 18 and 29 years old in good health and CMV-seronegative. The sample consisted of PBMCs.

This chain's CDR3 is CASSLFRNNEQFF. CDR3 bases: TGTGCCAGCAGCTTATTCAGGAACAATGAGCAGTTCTTC. This chain uses TRBV13 with TRBJ2-1; no firm D call. The CDR3 totals 13 residues. Germline-derived CDR1 and CDR2 are PRHDT and FYEKMQ (reference sequence). Trimming shortened V by 2 bases and J by 5 bases, and 7 bases separated the two germline ends.